This TCR beta chain was identified in a study of tumor T cells in aggressive B-cell lymphoma. Sequenced by immunoSEQ multiplex PCR; TCRdb stores in-frame clones only, minus some. The sample has some 4,500 clones; more than 65% are singletons. This clonotype was sampled from an adult with diffuse large B cell lymphoma. Specimen: tumor tissue.

In DNA form, the CDR3 reads TGTGCCAGCAGTGCACCTGAATGGACAGGGGCTTTCGAGCAGTACTTC. Translation: CASSAPEWTGAFEQYF. The chain combines TRBV6-1 with TRBJ2-7, with 9 nucleotides matching TRBD1. The trim removed 4 bases at V and 6 bases at J, leaving 13 bases unmatched. Germline V gives CDR1 MNHNS, CDR2 SASEGT. The CDR3 is 16 residues long.